These 9 T cell receptor beta chains were all obtained from the same sample, sequenced in a study of radiation and T cells in renal cell carcinoma. As for time point: baseline pretreatment blood. Stated treatment: 15 Gy SBRT to primary tumor, nephrectomy 4 weeks later. Profiled with immunoSEQ multiplex PCR; TCRdb holds only in-frame clones, not every one. The sample includes around 64,000 clones, over 70% seen only once; the top ten take 6% to 9.5%. Sequencing used blood, obtained from a patient whose treatment included radiotherapy and nephrectomy. All receptors derive from a man in his fifties or sixties with renal cell carcinoma.

V and J are TRBV19 and TRBJ1-1, with D possibly TRBD1 on 5 matching bases. Germline assignment: CDR1 LNHDA and CDR2 SQIVND (reference sequence). The CDR3 totals 15 residues. The V end was cut by 6 bases, the J end by 5 bases, with 19 bases between. CDR3 DNA: TGTGCCAGTAGGCGAGTGGGGGAGGCTGGGACTGAAGCTTTCTTT. Amino acids: CASRRVGEAGTEAFF.

This rearrangement joins TRBV5-4 to TRBJ2-3, with D uncertain. Germline V gene lookup returns CDR1 SGHNT and CDR2 YYREEE (reference sequence). This CDR3 comprises 16 residues. The V end was cut by 3 bases, the J end by 2 bases, with 16 bases between. CDR3 DNA: TGTGCCAGCAGCTCCCGGGCGGTACTAAACACAGATACGCAGTATTTT. It is translated as CASSSRAVLNTDTQYF.

V and J are TRBV19 and TRBJ1-2; 7 nucleotides align to TRBD1. V shed 4 bases, J shed 1 base, and the junction held 12 bases outside the gene matches. Per the germline V gene, CDR1 is LNHDA and CDR2 is SQIVND (reference sequence). The CDR3 is 17 residues long. The CDR3 nucleotides are TGTGCCAGTAGTAACGGGGCAGAAGGGGGCGGTAACTATGGCTACACCTTC. Translated: CASSNGAEGGGNYGYTF.

The chain couples TRBV29-1 to TRBJ2-3; D not certain. CDR3 length equals 13 residues. Trimming took 2 bases from V and 2 from J, leaving 8 bases between them. The germline V gene encodes CDR1 SQVTM and CDR2 ANQGSEA. In nucleotides, the CDR3 is TGCAGCGTTGAAAGACGGAACACAGATACGCAGTATTTT. Protein: CSVERRNTDTQYF.

With regard to this clone: This sample also contains other DNA sequences that code for the same CDR3. The rearrangement links TRBV28 to TRBJ1-2; TRBD1 matches 7 bases. CDR3 length: 14 amino acids. V dropped 2 bases and J dropped 4; count of bases not matched to a gene: 4. CDR1 MDHEN and CDR2 SYDVKM come from the germline V gene. The DNA for the CDR3 is TGTGCCAGCAGTTTAGGGGACAGCGGCTATGGCTACACCTTC. Translating it yields CASSLGDSGYGYTF.

The chain links TRBV5-4 to TRBJ1-1, with 9 bases lining up with TRBD1. This CDR3 contains 15 residues. Germline values: CDR1 SGHNT, CDR2 YYREEE (reference sequence). V trimming: 7 bases; J trimming: 5 bases; junction bases outside the gene matches: 12. The CDR3 sequence is CASHPPGQGGTEAFF. In nucleotides, the CDR3 is TGTGCCAGCCATCCTCCGGGACAGGGAGGGACTGAAGCTTTCTTT.

V is TRBV4-1 and J is TRBJ1-6, with TRBD1 as a possible D gene (5 bases). The V gene lost 4 bases and the J gene lost 7 bases, with 17 bases spanning the gap. CDR3 size: 16 residues. Looked up from germline, CDR1 is MGHRA and CDR2 is YSYEKL. The CDR3 nucleotides are TGCGCCAGCAGCCCTGAAATGGGACGGAGAAATTCACCCCTCCACTTT. As protein: CASSPEMGRRNSPLHF.

In this sample, this clone turned up a few times. This CDR3 is also generated by other DNA sequences in the sample. The V call is TRBV30, the J call TRBJ1-2, with D perhaps TRBD1 (6 bases). V shed 4 bases and J shed 4 bases, with 13 bases lying between them. From germline, CDR1 is GTSNPN and CDR2 SVGIG (reference sequence). CDR3 length: 13 amino acids. CDR3 nucleotide sequence: TGTGCCTGGAACAGGGACCGGCCCTATGGCTACACCTTC. Protein: CAWNRDRPYGYTF. Based on the CDR3 plus reference TRBV30 and TRBJ1-2, the full variable domain is SQTIHQWPATLVQPVGSPLSLECTVEGTSNPNLYWYRQAAGRGLQLLFYSVGIGQISSEVPQNLSASRPQDRQFILSSKKLLLSDSGFYLCAWNRDRPYGYTFGSGTRLTVV.

The CDR3 reads CASSLGIIAGGYNEQFF. CDR3 nucleotide sequence: TGTGCCAGCAGCTTAGGGATCATAGCGGGGGGGTACAATGAGCAGTTCTTC. The rearrangement links TRBV13 to TRBJ2-1; 11 bases fit TRBD2. J gave up 4 bases and V 0 bases, and 5 bases lay outside the gene matches. The CDR3 length is 17 residues. CDR1 PRHDT and CDR2 FYEKMQ come from the germline V gene (reference sequence).